The source of this TCR beta chain is a study of T cells in Graves' hyperthyroidism and ophthalmopathy. The TCR beta CDR3 regions underwent amplification using RNA transcripts as the source. The primer set for the first-round RT-PCR of the TCR CDR3 was HTBI. In TCRdb, the multiplex PCR reads were re-called with MiXCR into one record per CDR3 protein. The table records around 340,000 distinct CDR3 sequences, over 15% of them present only once. There are a few counts of this clonotype. Aged 18 to 65, the patients had hyperthyroidism that was newly diagnosed and had lasted under 2 months. V gave up 8 bases and J gave up 6 bases; unmatched junction bases: 9. The germline V gene encodes CDR1 LNHDA and CDR2 SQIVND (reference sequence). This CDR3 spans 15 amino acids.

The chain links TRBV19 to TRBJ1-5; TRBD1 aligns across 11 bases. This TCR came from a man aged 25 to 40 with Graves' hyperthyroidism. Sequenced input: blood. This CDR3 is CASDSGTGGRQPQHF. The CDR3 bases are TGTGCCAGTGACTCCGGGACAGGGGGACGTCAGCCCCAGCATTTT.